The entry below describes one T cell receptor (beta chain). Its specificity is unknown. The sample belongs to a study of T cells expressing NK-cell markers. Findings and limits, study-wide: A few of the donors also had these clonotypes leading their CD3+CD56-NKG2C+ fraction.

One entry per CDR3 protein, without DNA, is what TCRdb gives after re-calling the 5' RACE reads. The table lists a few hundred thousand distinct CDR3 sequences. The CDR3 contains 13 residues. Germline-derived CDR1 and CDR2 are ENHRY and SYGVKD. The sequencing sample was made of blood T cells: a sorted CD56 or NKG2C T cell subset, CD4+ or CD8+ T cells, or bulk PBMC T cells (not recorded which). This receptor was obtained from a man between 18 and 69 years old in good health. The chain has TRBV10-3 and TRBJ2-5; TCRdb designates TRBD2, a call that cannot be tested without DNA. Here the CDR3 reads CAIRETSRETQYF.